This T cell receptor (beta chain) was recorded in a study of OX40 agonist ivuxolimab in advanced cancers. On the study more broadly: The group had a mean age of about 65 years, ranged from about 20 to 85, and was approximately 81% male. Study-wide findings and caveats: At 0.1 to 3.0 mg/kg and by week 6, clonal expansion occurred in CD4+ and CD8+ blood T cells.

Repertoires were generated with immunoSEQ multiplex PCR, while TCRdb's copy carries only in-frame clones and drops some. The sample lists fewer than 110,000 clones; roughly 90% were seen once. On cycle 4 day 1 and cycle 7 day 1, as well as at baseline, blood was sampled. A note on this clone: The antigen is not known.

The germline V gene encodes CDR1 SEHNR and CDR2 FQNEAQ (reference sequence). V lost 5 bases and J 0 bases, leaving 5 bases between the germline ends. The CDR3 runs to 12 residues. The sample in question was CD4+ or CD8+ T cells sorted from blood, obtained in a trial of the OX40 agonist ivuxolimab. The chain carries TRBV7-9 and TRBJ2-7; D is undetermined. This clonotype was obtained from an adult with an advanced solid tumor such as melanoma, head and neck, liver or kidney cancer. CDR3 amino acids: CASSKSSYEQYF. CDR3 DNA: TGTGCCAGCAGCAAGAGCTCCTACGAGCAGTACTTC.